The 16 T cell receptor beta chains presented below share a single source sample, sequenced in a study of blood T cell repertoires in COVID-19. Measured with immunoSEQ multiplex PCR; TCRdb has only the in-frame clones, and not every one. In the table there are 170,000 or so clones, roughly nine tenths of which are singletons. The material sequenced was peripheral blood. The origin of the receptors is a man in his late teens or twenties who had recovered from COVID-19.

This clone showed up just once. The J gene is TRBJ2-2, the V gene TRBV7-2, with D possibly TRBD1 on 6 matching bases. CDR1 is SGHTA, CDR2 FQGNSA, per germline. The CDR3 loop spans 16 amino acids. The V and J ends lost 5 bases and 3 bases respectively, with 16 bases between them. The CDR3 loop is CASSPPGHLYTGELFF. For the CDR3, the DNA is TGTGCCAGCAGCCCCCCGGGACACCTTTACACCGGGGAGCTGTTTTTT.

About this clone itself: Other DNA sequences in the sample encode the same CDR3. The chain has TRBV7-9 and TRBJ2-1; D might be TRBD1 (5 bases). V shed 5 bases and J shed 0 bases, with 11 bases lying between them. Germline assignment: CDR1 SEHNR and CDR2 FQNEAQ (reference sequence). CDR3 length: 15 residues. CDR3 amino acids: CASSPSGASYNEQFF. CDR3 bases: TGTGCCAGCAGCCCCTCTGGGGCCTCCTACAATGAGCAGTTCTTC.

This clone came up a few times. This chain connects TRBV27 to TRBJ2-7; a possible D gene is TRBD1 (5 bases). Germline-derived CDR1 and CDR2 are MNHEY and SMNVEV (reference sequence). The CDR3 consists of 13 residues. V dropped 3 bases and J dropped 7 bases, with 13 bases sitting between them. This CDR3 reads CASSFRQGKEQYF. CDR3 bases: TGTGCCAGCAGTTTCCGGCAGGGTAAGGAGCAGTACTTC.

The chain combines TRBV5-6 with TRBJ1-6; weak D call: TRBD1 (6 bases). CDR3 length: 15 residues. Germline-derived CDR1 and CDR2 are SGHDT and YYEEEE. The V and J ends lost 5 bases and 9 bases respectively, with 18 bases between them. CDR3 region: CASRPLQGSGSPLHF. The DNA for the CDR3 is TGTGCCAGCAGACCACTACAGGGATCAGGTTCACCCCTCCACTTT.

The V gene is TRBV28, the J gene TRBJ2-7; perhaps TRBD2 as D (6 bases). This CDR3 is 15 amino acids long. The V end lost 6 bases, the J end lost 4 bases, and 19 bases lay between the germline ends. Germline CDR1 MDHEN, CDR2 SYDVKM. The CDR3 coding sequence is TGTGCCAGCAGGTTACGGGAGCTTGGCCCTTACGAGCAGTACTTC. The encoded protein is CASRLRELGPYEQYF.

The rearrangement links TRBV28 to TRBJ2-7; TRBD2 aligns across 8 bases. CDR3 length: 15 residues. CDR1 is MDHEN and CDR2 is SYDVKM in the germline V gene. V lost 3 bases to trimming and J lost 2 bases; unmatched junction nucleotides: 6. CDR3 protein: CASSFIREGAYEQYF. CDR3 DNA: TGTGCCAGCAGTTTCATACGGGAGGGCGCCTACGAGCAGTACTTC.

The chain's CDR3 is CASSSVQSSTDTQYF. Written as DNA, the CDR3 is TGTGCCAGCAGCTCTGTCCAGTCCTCCACAGATACGCAGTATTTT. The chain combines TRBV7-3 with TRBJ2-3; D is unclear. The germline gives CDR1 SGHTA, CDR2 FQGTGA. Trimming shortened V by 4 bases and J by 2 bases, and 13 bases separated the two germline ends. This CDR3 region has 15 residues.

The J gene is TRBJ2-2, the V gene TRBV7-3, with 7 positions matching TRBD2. With V trimmed by 1 base and J by 7 bases, 18 bases remained unmatched. The CDR3 length is 19 residues. Germline loops: CDR1 SGHTA, CDR2 FQGTGA. The CDR3 protein is CASSLNSVPGAGKLGELFF. The CDR3, as DNA: TGTGCCAGCAGCTTAAATTCCGTACCCGGAGCGGGAAAGCTCGGGGAGCTGTTTTTT.

The chain joins TRBV11-1 to TRBJ2-7; D is uncertain. There are 15 residues in the CDR3. V was cut by 3 bases and J by 4 bases, with 16 bases left in between. Germline loops: CDR1 SGHAT, CDR2 FQDESV (reference sequence). CDR3 in amino acids: CASSLGRSYSYEQYF. In DNA, the CDR3 is TGTGCCAGCAGCTTGGGCAGATCTTACTCTTACGAGCAGTACTTC.

The V and J genes are TRBV28 and TRBJ2-7; TRBD2 aligns across 7 bases. CDR3 length equals 16 residues. Per the germline V gene, CDR1 is MDHEN and CDR2 is SYDVKM. The trim removed 0 bases at V and 2 bases at J, leaving 7 bases unmatched. For the CDR3, the DNA is TGTGCCAGCAGTTTATGGGGAACTAGCGCAACCTACGAGCAGTACTTC. Translating gives CASSLWGTSATYEQYF.

V is TRBV9 and J is TRBJ2-3; TRBD2 is a possible D gene (6 bases). The CDR3 runs 16 residues. CDR1 is SGDLS and CDR2 is YYNGEE in the germline V gene. Trimming took 0 bases from V and 2 from J, leaving 13 bases between them. CDR3 nucleotides: TGTGCCAGCAGCGTAGAGGGACTTGCCGCCACAGATACGCAGTATTTT. Translating gives CASSVEGLAATDTQYF.

Note on this clone: The junction departs from germline at one end; a sequencing error may be responsible. The chain employs TRBV7-7 and TRBJ1-4; 9 bases are a match to TRBD1. Germline V CDR1 and CDR2: SSHAT, FNYEAQ (reference sequence). The CDR3 contains 15 residues. This CDR3 is CASSLSDRGNEKLFF. In nucleotides, the CDR3 is TGTGCTAGCAGCTTAAGTGACAGGGGGAATGAAAAACTGTTTTTT.

This clone was observed a single time. V gene TRBV24-1 combines with J gene TRBJ2-1; unclear D gene. CDR1 and CDR2 from the germline V gene are KGHDR and SFDVKD. V lost 1 base and J 5 bases, leaving 11 bases between the germline ends. The CDR3 totals 15 residues. The CDR3 sequence: CATSDLRQVDNEQFF. For the CDR3, the DNA is TGTGCCACCAGTGATTTACGGCAGGTAGACAATGAGCAGTTCTTC.

The chain recombines TRBV7-9 with TRBJ2-1, with TRBD1 matching 9 bases. This CDR3 is built from 15 residues. V gave up 5 bases and J gave up 9 bases; unmatched junction bases: 11. The germline gives CDR1 SEHNR, CDR2 FQNEAQ (reference sequence). The CDR3 sequence is CASSIRDRASSEQFF. The DNA for the CDR3 is TGTGCCAGCAGCATCCGGGACAGGGCGTCCAGTGAGCAGTTCTTC.

The chain carries TRBV18 and TRBJ1-5; no clear D. The CDR3 is 14 residues long. The germline V and J ends were trimmed by 5 bases and 6 bases, with 14 bases remaining between them. CDR1 and CDR2 (germline): KGHSH, LQKENI. The CDR3 here is CASSYTEYGQPQHF. The CDR3 DNA follows: TGTGCCAGCTCATATACAGAGTACGGTCAGCCCCAGCATTTT.

This clone turned up a few times. The chain couples TRBV6-5 to TRBJ2-7; 9 bases are a match to TRBD1. With V trimmed by 5 bases and J by 3 bases, 8 bases remained unmatched. There are 15 residues in the CDR3. In germline, CDR1 is MNHEY, CDR2 SVGAGI. As DNA, the CDR3 is TGTGCCAGCAGTACGTCCGGGACAGGGCGCTACGAGCAGTACTTC. This translates into CASSTSGTGRYEQYF.